The sequence of this TCR beta chain was determined in a study of molecular identifiers for immune sequencing clone quantification. Study findings and constraints: Clones that had above 20 RNA copies took up over 99% of effector molecules but under 1% in naive cells.

The CDR3 covers 17 residues. Germline CDR1 and CDR2: SEHNR and FQNEAQ (reference sequence). The junction had 15 bases not matched to a gene; V was cut back by 9 bases and J by 1 base. TCRdb re-analysed the PCR reads in MiXCR, keeping a single row per CDR3 protein. The sample holds 88,000 or so distinct CDR3 sequences, 21% seen once. The naive CD8 libraries originated from between 20,000 and 1,000,000 sorted cells and drew on 10%, 30% or 50% RNA. This clonotype occurred a few times. The target antigen is unknown. The rearrangement links TRBV7-9 to TRBJ2-3, with 8 bases fitting TRBD2. Sequenced material: naive CD8+ T cells from blood, with Jurkat cell RNA spiked in. Regarding subset: FACS-sorted CD8+CD4-CCR7+CD45RA+ naive T cells. The source of this sequence is a human donor in good health. Some libraries in this study had Jurkat cell RNA spiked in. The CDR3 DNA sequence: TGTGCCAGTCGCCAGCTAAATAGCGGGAAGGGCACAGATACGCAGTATTTT. Its protein is CASRQLNSGKGTDTQYF. The variable domain in full, with the rest retrieved from reference TRBV7-9 and TRBJ2-3, is DTGVSQNPRHKITKRGQNVTFRCDPISEHNRLYWYRQTLGQGPEFLTYFQNEAQLEKSRLLSDRFSAERPKGSFSTLEIQRTEQGDSAMYLCASRQLNSGKGTDTQYFGPGTRLTVL.